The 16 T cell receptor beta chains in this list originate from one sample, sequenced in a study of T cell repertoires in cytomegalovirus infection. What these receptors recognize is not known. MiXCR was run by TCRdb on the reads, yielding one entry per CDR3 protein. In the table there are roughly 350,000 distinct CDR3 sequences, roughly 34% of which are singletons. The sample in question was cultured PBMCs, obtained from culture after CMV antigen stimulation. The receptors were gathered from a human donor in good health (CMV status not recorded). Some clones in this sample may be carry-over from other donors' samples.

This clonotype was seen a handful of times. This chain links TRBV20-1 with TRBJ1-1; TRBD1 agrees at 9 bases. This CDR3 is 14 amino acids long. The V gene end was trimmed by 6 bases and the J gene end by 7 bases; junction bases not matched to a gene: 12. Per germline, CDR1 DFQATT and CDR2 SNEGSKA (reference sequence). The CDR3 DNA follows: TGCAGTGCACTTCCCGGGACAGGGTCGATTGAAGCTTTCTTT. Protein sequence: CSALPGTGSIEAFF.

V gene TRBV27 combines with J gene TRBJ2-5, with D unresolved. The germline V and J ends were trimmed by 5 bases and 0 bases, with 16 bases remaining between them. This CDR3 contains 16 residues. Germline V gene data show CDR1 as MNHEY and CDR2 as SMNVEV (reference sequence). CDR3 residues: CASSPLGPTHQETQYF. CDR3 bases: TGTGCCAGCAGTCCCCTGGGCCCCACACACCAAGAGACCCAGTACTTC.

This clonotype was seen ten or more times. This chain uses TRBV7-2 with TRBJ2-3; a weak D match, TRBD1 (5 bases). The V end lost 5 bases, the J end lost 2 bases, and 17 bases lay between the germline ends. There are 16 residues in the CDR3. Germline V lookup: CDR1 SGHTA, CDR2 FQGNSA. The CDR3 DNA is TGTGCCAGCAGCCCAACCGCGACAGTCAACACAGATACGCAGTATTTT. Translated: CASSPTATVNTDTQYF. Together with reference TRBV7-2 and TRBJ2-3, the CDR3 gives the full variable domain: GAGVSQSPSNKVTEKGKDVELRCDPISGHTALYWYRQSLGQGLEFLIYFQGNSAPDKSGLPSDRFSAERTGGSVSTLTIQRTQQEDSAVYLCASSPTATVNTDTQYFGPGTRLTVL.

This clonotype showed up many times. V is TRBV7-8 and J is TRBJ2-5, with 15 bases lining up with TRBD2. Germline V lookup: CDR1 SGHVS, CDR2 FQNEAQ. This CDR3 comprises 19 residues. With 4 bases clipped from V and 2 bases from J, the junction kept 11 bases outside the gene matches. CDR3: CASSYPSPGTSGRQETQYF. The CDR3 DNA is TGTGCCAGCAGCTATCCAAGTCCCGGGACTAGCGGGAGGCAAGAGACCCAGTACTTC.

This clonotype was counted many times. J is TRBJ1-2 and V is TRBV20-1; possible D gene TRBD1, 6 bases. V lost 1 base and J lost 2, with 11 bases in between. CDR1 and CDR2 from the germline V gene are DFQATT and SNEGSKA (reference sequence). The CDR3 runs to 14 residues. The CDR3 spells CSARARGENYGYTF. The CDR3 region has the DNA TGCAGTGCTAGAGCGAGGGGGGAGAACTATGGCTACACCTTC.

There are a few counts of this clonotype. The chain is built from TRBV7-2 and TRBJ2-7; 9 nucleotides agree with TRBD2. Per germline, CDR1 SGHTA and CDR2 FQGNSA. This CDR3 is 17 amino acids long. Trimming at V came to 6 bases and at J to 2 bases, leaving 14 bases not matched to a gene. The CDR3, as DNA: TGTGCCAGCAGTAAAGGGGCTAGCGGGGATTCTACCTACGAGCAGTACTTC. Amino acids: CASSKGASGDSTYEQYF.

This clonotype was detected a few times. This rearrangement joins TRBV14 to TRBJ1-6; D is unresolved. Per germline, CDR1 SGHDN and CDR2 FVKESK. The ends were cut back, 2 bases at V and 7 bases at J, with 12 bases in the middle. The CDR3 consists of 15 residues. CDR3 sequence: CASSQSRTGNSPLHF. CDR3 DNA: TGTGCCAGCAGCCAATCGCGGACGGGCAATTCACCCCTCCACTTT.

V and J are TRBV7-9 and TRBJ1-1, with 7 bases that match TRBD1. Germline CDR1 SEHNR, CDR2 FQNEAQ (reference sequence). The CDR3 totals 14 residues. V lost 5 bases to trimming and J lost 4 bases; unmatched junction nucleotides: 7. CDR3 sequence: CASSLGQLSTEAFF. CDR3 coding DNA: TGTGCCAGCAGCCTGGGACAGCTTAGCACTGAAGCTTTCTTT. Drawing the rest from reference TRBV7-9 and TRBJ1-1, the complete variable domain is DTGVSQNPRHKITKRGQNVTFRCDPISEHNRLYWYRQTLGQGPEFLTYFQNEAQLEKSRLLSDRFSAERPKGSFSTLEIQRTEQGDSAMYLCASSLGQLSTEAFFGQGTRLTVV.

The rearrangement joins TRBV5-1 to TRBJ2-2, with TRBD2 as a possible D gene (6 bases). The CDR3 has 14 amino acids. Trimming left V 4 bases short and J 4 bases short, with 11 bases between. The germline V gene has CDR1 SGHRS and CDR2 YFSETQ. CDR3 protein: CASSAGLLTGELFF. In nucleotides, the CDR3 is TGCGCCAGCAGCGCGGGACTCCTCACCGGGGAGCTGTTTTTT.

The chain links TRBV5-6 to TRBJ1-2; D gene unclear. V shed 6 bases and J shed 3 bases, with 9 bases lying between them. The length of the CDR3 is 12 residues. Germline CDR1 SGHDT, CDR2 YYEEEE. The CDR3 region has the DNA TGTGCCAGCACCTCTATGGACTATGGCTACACCTTC. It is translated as CASTSMDYGYTF.

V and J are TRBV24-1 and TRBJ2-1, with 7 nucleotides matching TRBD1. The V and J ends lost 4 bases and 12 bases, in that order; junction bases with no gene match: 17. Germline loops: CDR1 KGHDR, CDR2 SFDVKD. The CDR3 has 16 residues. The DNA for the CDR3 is TGTGCCACCAGTGACCCACAGGGGACCGCCGGTGAGGGGCAGTTCTTC. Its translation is CATSDPQGTAGEGQFF.

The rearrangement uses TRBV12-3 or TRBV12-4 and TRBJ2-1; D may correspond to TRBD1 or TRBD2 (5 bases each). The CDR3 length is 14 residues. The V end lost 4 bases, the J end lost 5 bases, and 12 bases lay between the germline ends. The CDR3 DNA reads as TGTGCCAGCAGTTCCCCTGGGACGAACAATGAGCAGTTCTTC. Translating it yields CASSSPGTNNEQFF.

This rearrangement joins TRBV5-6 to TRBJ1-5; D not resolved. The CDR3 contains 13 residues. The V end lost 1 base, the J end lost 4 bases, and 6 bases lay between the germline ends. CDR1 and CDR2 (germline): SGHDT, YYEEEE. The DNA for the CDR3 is TGTGCCAGCAGCTTGTACTTTAATCAGCCCCAGCATTTT. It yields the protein CASSLYFNQPQHF.

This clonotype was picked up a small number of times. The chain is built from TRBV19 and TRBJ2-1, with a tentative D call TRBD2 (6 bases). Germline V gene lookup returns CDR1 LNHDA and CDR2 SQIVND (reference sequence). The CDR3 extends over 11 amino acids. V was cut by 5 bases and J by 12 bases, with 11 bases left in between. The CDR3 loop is CASSGPSAQFF. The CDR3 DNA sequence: TGTGCCAGTAGTGGCCCTAGCGCGCAGTTCTTC.

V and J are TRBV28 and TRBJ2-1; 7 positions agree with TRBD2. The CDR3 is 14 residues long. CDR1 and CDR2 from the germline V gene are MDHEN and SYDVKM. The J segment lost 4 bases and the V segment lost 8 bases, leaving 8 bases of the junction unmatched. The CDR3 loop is CASLGAGEYNEQFF. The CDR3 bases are TGTGCCAGCCTCGGGGCGGGGGAATACAATGAGCAGTTCTTC.

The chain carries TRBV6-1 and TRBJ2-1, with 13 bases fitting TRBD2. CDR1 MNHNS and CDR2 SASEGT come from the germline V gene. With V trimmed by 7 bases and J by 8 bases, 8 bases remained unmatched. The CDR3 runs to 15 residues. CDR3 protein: CASNTGTSGNDEQFF. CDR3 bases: TGTGCCAGCAATACCGGGACTAGCGGGAATGATGAGCAGTTCTTC.